These 14 T cell receptor beta chains were sequenced from one sample in a study of CD8+CD57+ T cells in acquired aplastic anemia. Genomic DNA, serving as template, underwent TCR beta VDJ and CDR3 profiling. TCRdb itself ran the reads through MiXCR, one entry per CDR3 protein. The table shows hundreds of thousands of distinct CDR3 sequences, with roughly a third occurring only once. All sequencing subjects had displayed CD8+CD57+ cell expansion on flow cytometry. The sequenced sample consisted of sorted CD4+, CD8+, or CD8+CD57+ T cells (not recorded which) from PBMCs. The source of these receptors is a human donor with aplastic anemia.

The genes are TRBV27 and TRBJ2-1; D gene unclear. V was trimmed by 5 bases and J by 7 bases, leaving 18 bases between them. Germline CDR1 reads MNHEY; CDR2 reads SMNVEV (reference sequence). CDR3 size: 15 residues. CDR3 in DNA: TGTGCCAGCAGTAGCGACTCATTCTTGGGGAATGAGCAGTTCTTC. Protein: CASSSDSFLGNEQFF.

This clonotype was counted once. The J gene is TRBJ1-4, the V gene TRBV4-2, with D tentatively TRBD1 (5 bases). Deletions cut 1 base from V and 3 bases from J, with 12 bases between. The germline V gene has CDR1 LGHNA and CDR2 YNFKEQ. The CDR3 has 16 amino acids. The CDR3 loop reads CASSQGGGLANEKLFF. CDR3 coding DNA: TGTGCCAGCAGCCAAGGGGGGGGTCTGGCTAATGAAAAACTGTTTTTT.

The chain combines TRBV29-1 with TRBJ1-2, with 11 bases aligning to TRBD1. V was clipped by 8 bases and J by 3 bases; unmatched bases: 8. The CDR3 contains 14 residues. Germline assignment: CDR1 SQVTM and CDR2 ANQGSEA. The CDR3 DNA reads as TGCAGCTTGAACGGACAGGGGGCCTACTATGGCTACACCTTC. Its protein is CSLNGQGAYYGYTF.

This rearrangement joins TRBV2 to TRBJ2-3, with 8 nucleotides matching TRBD2. There are 15 residues in the CDR3. Losses at the gene ends were 6 bases for V and 6 bases for J; bases not matched to a gene: 11. Germline V gives CDR1 SNHLY, CDR2 FYNNEI. CDR3 DNA sequence: TGTGCCAGCAGGGTAGCGGGGAGGGGCATCGATACGCAGTATTTT. This gives the protein CASRVAGRGIDTQYF.

This chain joins TRBV20-1 and TRBJ2-1; D is undetermined. Trimming took 1 base from V and 4 from J, leaving 8 bases between them. The germline V gene encodes CDR1 DFQATT and CDR2 SNEGSKA (reference sequence). CDR3 length: 13 amino acids. For the CDR3, the DNA is TGCAGTGCTAGAGGAGAAAAATACAATGAGCAGTTCTTC. This codes for CSARGEKYNEQFF.

This clonotype was counted a few times. This sequence joins TRBV25-1 and TRBJ2-3, with 9 bases that match TRBD2. V shed 4 bases, J shed 6 bases, and the junction held 2 bases outside the gene matches. Per the germline V gene, CDR1 is MGHDK and CDR2 is SYGVNS. The CDR3 has 13 residues. The CDR3 loop reads CASSVLAGDTQYF. In DNA, the CDR3 is TGTGCCAGCAGTGTCCTAGCGGGGGATACGCAGTATTTT.

This rearrangement joins TRBV11-2 to TRBJ2-1, with a possible D match to TRBD1 (5 bases). The CDR3 consists of 16 residues. CDR1 and CDR2 from the germline V gene are SGHAT and FQNNGV. Trimming shortened V by 2 bases and J by 8 bases, and 19 bases separated the two germline ends. For the CDR3, the DNA is TGTGCCAGCAGCTTATCTCTCCTTCCAGGGCTTCATGAGCAGTTCTTC. The encoded protein is CASSLSLLPGLHEQFF.

Only one count was recorded for this clonotype. The junction differs from germline at one of its ends, possibly a read error. The genes are TRBV7-2 and TRBJ2-3, with D uncertain. Germline assignment: CDR1 SGHTA and CDR2 FQGNSA. The CDR3 spans 13 residues. The CDR3 region has the DNA TGTGCCAGCAGCTTAGAAGGTTTTCCGCGACGGGTCTTT. Protein: CASSLEGFPRRVF.

This clonotype was seen more than once but under ten times. The chain is built from TRBV5-8 and TRBJ1-1; D gene unclear. CDR1 is SGHTS and CDR2 is YDEGEE in the germline V gene. The CDR3 extends over 13 amino acids. Trimming removed 7 bases from V and 4 bases from J, with 14 bases in between. CDR3 nucleotide sequence: TGTGCCAGCTATCACCTTGTAGGCACTGAAGCTTTCTTT. Residues: CASYHLVGTEAFF.

This clonotype came up a few times. This rearrangement joins TRBV6-5 to TRBJ1-5, with TRBD1 as a possible D gene (6 bases). Deletions cut 4 bases from V and 5 bases from J, with 9 bases between. The CDR3 is made up of 13 amino acids. In germline, CDR1 is MNHEY, CDR2 SVGAGI. The CDR3 DNA follows: TGTGCCAGCAGTTCCCGGGGGCATCAGCCCCAGCATTTT. This sequence encodes CASSSRGHQPQHF.

In this sample, this clonotype turned up many times. The chain combines TRBV20-1 with TRBJ2-3; 7 bases map to TRBD2. The CDR3 contains 13 residues. Trimming at V came to 7 bases and at J to 3 bases, leaving 7 bases not matched to a gene. In germline, CDR1 is DFQATT, CDR2 SNEGSKA (reference sequence). The CDR3 spells CSVRERGTDTQYF. The CDR3 DNA sequence: TGCAGTGTGCGGGAGAGAGGGACAGATACGCAGTATTTT.

The chain employs TRBV20-1 and TRBJ2-7; D may be TRBD1 or TRBD2 (6 bases each). The V end was cut by 4 bases, the J end by 6 bases, with 28 bases between. Germline V CDR1 and CDR2: DFQATT, SNEGSKA (reference sequence). This CDR3 region has 17 residues. The CDR3 here is CSAKKLHAGLRGGEQYF. The CDR3 DNA sequence: TGCAGTGCTAAGAAACTACATGCCGGGCTCAGGGGAGGCGAGCAGTACTTC.

This clonotype was recorded a few times. This rearrangement joins TRBV6-4 to TRBJ2-7; the D gene is possibly TRBD1 (6 bases). This CDR3 spans 17 amino acids. The germline V gene has CDR1 MRHNA and CDR2 SNTAGT. Trimming cost V 0 bases and J 4 bases, with 19 bases left between them. CDR3 sequence: CASSDSNRERESYEQYF. In nucleotides, the CDR3 is TGTGCCAGCAGTGACTCGAACAGGGAACGAGAGAGTTACGAGCAGTACTTC.

J is TRBJ2-1 and V is TRBV15, with D perhaps TRBD2 (6 bases). CDR3 length equals 16 residues. Germline CDR1 LNHNV, CDR2 YYDKDF (reference sequence). The V and J ends lost 4 bases and 0 bases respectively, with 13 bases between them. The CDR3 loop reads CATSTTGGSSYNEQFF. The CDR3 DNA reads as TGTGCCACCAGCACCACCGGGGGTAGCTCCTACAATGAGCAGTTCTTC.